There are many counts of the clone carrying this TCR beta chain. Its matching antigen is unknown. TCRdb redid the calling of the 5' RACE reads with MiXCR, one entry per CDR3 protein. The table shows about 280,000 distinct CDR3 sequences, with 7% to 10% occurring only once. Trimming left V 2 bases short and J 0 bases short, with 8 bases between. The V gene's germline CDR1 is SGHRS and CDR2 YFSETQ. This CDR3 has 14 residues. This record belongs to a study of T-cell memory formation after mild COVID-19. Study-wide background: Largely donor-specific sequence clusters came from two donors.

Regarding the study as a whole: Among CD4+ contracting clones, most were CM and EM, and CD8+ ones EMRA. Pre-infection memory already had some responding clones, implying cross-reactive memory joined. CD4+ bias marked clones expanding day 15 to 37, unlike balanced contracting clones.

The TCR sequence derives from a man aged 18 to 30 who had mild COVID-19 (a few samples of this study predate the infection). Cell type and time point are not known. The sequenced sample consisted of PBMCs or a T cell subset sorted from them (not recorded which). This chain connects TRBV5-1 to TRBJ1-1, with no clear D. The chain's CDR3 is CASSFDRVNTEAFF. DNA for the CDR3: TGCGCCAGCAGCTTCGACCGAGTGAACACTGAAGCTTTCTTT.